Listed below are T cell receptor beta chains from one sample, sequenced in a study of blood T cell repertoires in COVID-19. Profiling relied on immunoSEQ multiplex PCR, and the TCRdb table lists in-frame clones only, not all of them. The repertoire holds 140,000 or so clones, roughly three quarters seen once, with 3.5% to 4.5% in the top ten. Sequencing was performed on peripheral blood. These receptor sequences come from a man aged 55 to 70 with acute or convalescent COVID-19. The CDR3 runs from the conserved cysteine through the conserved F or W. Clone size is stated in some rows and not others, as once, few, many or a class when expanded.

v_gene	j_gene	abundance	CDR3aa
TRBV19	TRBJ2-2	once	CASIPSGRGTGELFF
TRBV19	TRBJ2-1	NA	CASSVEVSSYNEQFF
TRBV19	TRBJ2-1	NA	CASSMGLAGTLIPEQFF
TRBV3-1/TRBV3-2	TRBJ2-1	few	CASSQGAPNEQFF
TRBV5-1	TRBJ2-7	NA	CASSPDDRGESEQYF
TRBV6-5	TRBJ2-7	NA	CASSYGGSEQYF
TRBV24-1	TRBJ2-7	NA	CATSTEGDEQYF
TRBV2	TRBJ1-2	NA	CASSETGTSGNGYTF
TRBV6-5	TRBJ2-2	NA	CASSYSTDRYTGELFF
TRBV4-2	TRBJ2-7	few	CASSQDLTNYYEQYF
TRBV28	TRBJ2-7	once	CASSLDRVGTEQYF
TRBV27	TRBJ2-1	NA	CASGRGAGGPDSYNEQFF